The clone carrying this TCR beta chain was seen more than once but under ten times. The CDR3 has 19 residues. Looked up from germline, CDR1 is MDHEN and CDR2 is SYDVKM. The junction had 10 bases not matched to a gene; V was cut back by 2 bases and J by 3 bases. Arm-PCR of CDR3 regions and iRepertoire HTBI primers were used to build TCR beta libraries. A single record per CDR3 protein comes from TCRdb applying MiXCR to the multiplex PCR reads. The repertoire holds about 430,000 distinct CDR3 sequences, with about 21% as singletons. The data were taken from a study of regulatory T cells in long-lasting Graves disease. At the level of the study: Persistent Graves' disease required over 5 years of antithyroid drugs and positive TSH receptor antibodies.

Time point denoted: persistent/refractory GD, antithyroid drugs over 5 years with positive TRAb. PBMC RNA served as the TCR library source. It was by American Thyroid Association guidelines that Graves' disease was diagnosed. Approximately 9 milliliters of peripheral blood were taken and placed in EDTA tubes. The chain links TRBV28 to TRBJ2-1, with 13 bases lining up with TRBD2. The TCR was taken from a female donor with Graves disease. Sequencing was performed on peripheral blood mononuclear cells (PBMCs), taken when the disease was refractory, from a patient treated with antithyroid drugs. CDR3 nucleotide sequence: TGTGCCAGCAGTTTAGGCGGTGGGGGACTAGCGGGACGCTACAATGAGCAGTTCTTC. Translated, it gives CASSLGGGGLAGRYNEQFF.